This T cell receptor beta chain was recovered during a study of cytomegalovirus exposure and HLA in healthy donors (dated by TCRdb to about 2017). For the study in its entirety: According to an earlier analysis of 450 to 650 of the donors, about 179 million T cells yielded 120 million or so unique TCR beta sequences and approximately 300 Gb of sequence data. Because of strong linkage in the cohort, a few DR-DQ haplotypes were treated as single units for association and clustering. All discovery cohort repertoires had been generated on a single sequencing platform. In a later genetic analysis, genome-wide SNP genotypes for about three fifths of the 666 donors were used, and that subset was treated as a discovery cohort. The study used immunosequencing to profile the T cell repertoires of more than 650 subjects and linked those repertoires to cytomegalovirus serostatus. An earlier analysis of 500 to 750 of the donors applied high-throughput TCR beta sequencing to assess whether each TCR beta V gene segment acted as functional or pseudogenic. On average, 235,054 unique TCR beta nucleotide sequences were sequenced per donor among fewer than 500 genotyped donors of the cohort, with roughly 19% of those sequences being non-productive. HLA typing covered class I and class II loci at four-digit resolution. Among the roughly 400 genotyped donors, around 81% belonged to the genetic ancestry cluster associated with self-reported Caucasian donors. An early release covering more than 500 HLA-typed donors comprised about 320 gigabases of sequencing data and around 80 million unique TCR sequences. To predict cytomegalovirus infection status, the study combined high-throughput TCR immunosequencing, statistical association of individual TCRs with disease status, and machine learning. The later analysis used no new phenotypic data to find candidate immune exposures, relying instead on TCR beta sequences and their occurrence across donors. Besides the first cohort of 666 subjects, a separate validation cohort made up of about 120 different subjects was used. A later analysis re-analyzed previously published TCR beta repertoires from 660 or so donors and added high-resolution HLA genotyping to study TCR occurrence patterns. The aim of the study was to test whether cataloging public T cell receptors could identify signatures of past pathogen exposure. The number of typed donors differed by locus: roughly 629-640 for A, B, C, DRB1 and DQB1; some 500 for DQA1; approximately 610 for DPA1; and roughly 490 for DPB1. Donor age, sex, ethnicity and CMV serostatus were collected together with the repertoire data.

The paper as a whole reports these results and caveats: The 87-base-pair reads could not distinguish some IMGT-functional V segments, including TRBV6-2 and TRBV6-3, so those segments were excluded. Strong co-occurrence of HLA alleles, especially DR and DQ, made assigning TCR associations to individual alleles difficult. A later analysis found that TCR association rates varied across HLA loci, with DRB1 alleles showing the most associated TCRs and HLA-C alleles the fewest. Because counts were too low, about 18 rarely observed V segments, including chromosome 9 orphons, were left out of the earlier analysis of several hundred of the donors. Because HLA typing was unavailable for some donors at each locus, only the typed subset was used in association tests. At a false discovery rate of 0.05, a later analysis linked about 17,000 TCR beta sequences to specific HLA alleles. A further reported finding was that TCR beta sequences accurately predicted the HLA-A and HLA-B alleles for most subjects in the first cohort. The authors suggested that the approach could potentially be generalized to other disease states and immunological phenotypes. A later analysis found that most CMV-associated TCR beta chains appeared HLA-restricted, with HLA associations seemingly driven largely by CMV exposure. In the study, 164 TCR beta chains were listed as associated with cytomegalovirus. The classifier was reported to diagnose cytomegalovirus status with high specificity and sensitivity in both the original cohort and the validation cohort. In a later analysis, HLA-associated TCR beta chains were found to be more clonally expanded and to have lower generation probabilities than equally common non-associated chains. A later genetic analysis reported fewer N-insertions in productive TCRs among donors in an Asian-associated ancestry cluster than the approximately 700-donor mean. Three of the identified cytomegalovirus-associated TCR beta chains were confirmed in vitro to be specific for cytomegalovirus antigens. A cluster of highly shared sequence variants was judged likely to be a technical artifact of the sequencing pipeline. For the cohort, immune exposure information was limited to CMV serostatus. Correlated functional status among segregating V segments might be attributable to linkage disequilibrium, but an unknown experimental factor could not be ruled out. In an earlier analysis of a few hundred of the donors, most TCR beta V segments were observed in productive rearrangements about 90% or about 30% of the time, broadly matching IMGT annotations. A later analysis reported that several top co-occurrence clusters appeared linked to parvovirus B19, influenza, CMV and Epstein-Barr virus. In this cohort, only TCR beta chains were sequenced, and detectable features were limited by the absence of alpha or paired-chain data. A later genetic analysis associated a missense DCLRE1C variant with V-gene and J-gene trimming of TCR beta chains, and an independent cohort replicated the association. The presence/absence analyses assumed that sequencing depth was roughly uniform across donors, and that assumption may not be true. Most TCR sequences were observed very rarely across donors, whereas some public TCRs were present in many individuals.

The germline V gene (reference sequence) specifies LNHDA as CDR1 and SQIVND as CDR2. Trimmed from V: 6 bases; trimmed from J: 14 bases; junction bases lacking a gene match: 9. The CDR3 starts with the cysteine, ends with the phenylalanine, and has 14 residues. Only CDR3 DNA is held: 42 bases, read in frame from base 1. The cohort comprised some 700 healthy bone marrow donors. Cohort members were all nominally healthy when sampled, although unrecorded immune exposures were likely present. The donor was CMV seropositive and was included in the group of some 290 seropositive cohort members. A peripheral blood sample was provided by each donor, and peripheral blood mononuclear cells were used for TCR beta sequencing. The Qiagen DNeasy Blood Extraction Kit was used to extract genomic DNA from the blood cell samples. This clone showed up just once. Its antigen is currently not known. Qualities for individual bases were not recorded, and no much larger clone is one base off.

To prepare the library, the immunoSEQ multiplex PCR assay was applied. For the multiplex PCR, a mixture combining 60 forward primers for TCR Vbeta segments and 13 reverse primers for TCR Jbeta segments was used. A multiplex PCR assay on genomic DNA amplified the CDR3 region of rearranged TCR beta genes. Amplified TCR beta libraries were sequenced as 87-base-pair reads on the Illumina HiSeq System. The original methods were these. In a later analysis, tens of millions of unique TCR beta chains were counted across the approximately 620 repertoires, and approximately 9.9 million of these chains were shared by at least two donors. Raw reads were error-corrected and collapsed into unique sequences with a nearest-neighbor algorithm that merged closely related sequences to remove PCR and sequencing errors. Alignment of CDR3 sequences to IMGT reference sequences was used to assign V, D and J gene segments. For a sequence to be retained, a match of at least six nucleotides was required to both a V gene segment and a J gene segment. A rearrangement was called productive if the CDR3 had no stop codons and remained in frame with V and J, and every other rearrangement was called non-productive. CDR3 was defined according to IMGT convention as the region running from the second conserved V-encoded cysteine to the conserved J-encoded phenylalanine. The earlier analysis of roughly 590 of the donors excluded any sequence lacking an unambiguous match to a single V gene segment. An earlier analysis of roughly 590 of the donors called V segments functional above 56.7% productive rearrangements and segregating when the between-donor standard deviation exceeded 5%. A statistical classification framework was developed to diagnose cytomegalovirus status using the catalog of TCR beta chain sequences. In a later analysis, TCR nucleotide sequences were compared against IMGT/GENE-DB human TR gene sequences so that V and J genes could be assigned. Using the TCRdist pipeline, a later analysis assigned CDR3 sequences along with most-parsimonious VDJ recombination scenarios. In a later analysis, every TCR beta chain was defined by the combination of its CDR3 amino acid sequence and its V-gene family, and reads without a unique V-gene family were dropped. As a way to deal with suspected cross-contamination and a sequencing artifact, a later analysis dropped more than 500 nucleotide sequences that were highly shared and had low generation probability. In a later analysis, a clonal expansion index for each public chain was calculated from normalized within-repertoire ranks of inferred template counts. A later analysis computed generation probabilities with a VDJ recombination model fitted to out-of-frame rearrangements, and checked the results against IGoR. In a later analysis, TCR-TCR, TCR-HLA and TCR-CMV co-occurrence was scored with hypergeometric tests, and a repertoire-size bias correction was applied to TCR pairs. In a later analysis, false discovery rates were estimated by permuting HLA or CMV assignments 20 times. In a later analysis, co-occurring TCRs were grouped using DBSCAN, with TCRdist sequence similarity added in when clustering inside HLA-allele-positive subsets. Co-occurrence clustering excluded repertoires with fewer than 30,000 or more than 120,000 public chains, plus five with anomalous nucleotide sharing. TCRdb mirrors the immuneACCESS table, restricted to in-frame sequences. Some clones are absent from its copies; in checked studies, under half trace to an unresolved V gene, and the reason for the others is unknown. Clone size and V and J calls were adopted from that table, with D and trimming inferred from the DNA. This sample comprises around 160,000 clones, about 75% of them detected only once. 7.4% of the sample belongs to the ten largest clones.

The sample comprised PBMCs. This TCR was sampled from a male donor in good health and CMV-seropositive. The sequence is built from TRBV19 and TRBJ2-1, with 14 central nucleotides matching TRBD2. The CDR3: CASRGPGTSGGEFF. The DNA is as follows: TGTGCCAGTAGGGGGCCGGGGACTAGCGGGGGAGAGTTCTTC.